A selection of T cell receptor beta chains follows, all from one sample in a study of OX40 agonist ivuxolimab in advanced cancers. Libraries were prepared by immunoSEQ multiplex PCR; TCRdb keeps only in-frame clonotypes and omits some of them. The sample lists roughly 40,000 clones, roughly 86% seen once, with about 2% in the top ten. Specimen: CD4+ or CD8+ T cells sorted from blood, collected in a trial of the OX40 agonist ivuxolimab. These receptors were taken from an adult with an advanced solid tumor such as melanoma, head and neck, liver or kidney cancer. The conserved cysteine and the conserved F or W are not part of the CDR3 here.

cdr3_aa: ASRAPGPTNEQF; j_call: TRBJ2-1; v_call: TRBV28
cdr3_aa: ASAPVSLTDTQY; j_call: TRBJ2-3; v_call: TRBV10-2
cdr3_aa: ASSWTGGLAANTGELF; j_call: TRBJ2-2; v_call: TRBV5-4
cdr3_aa: ASSLDAQGAGGETQY; j_call: TRBJ2-5; v_call: TRBV5-1
cdr3_aa: ATRGGQRDEKLF; j_call: TRBJ1-4; v_call: TRBV5-4
cdr3_aa: AWSVQGGNSPLH; j_call: TRBJ1-6; v_call: TRBV30
cdr3_aa: ASSSYGTSGQTQY; j_call: TRBJ2-5; v_call: TRBV7-6
cdr3_aa: ASSVVGQDQETQY; j_call: TRBJ2-5; v_call: TRBV9
cdr3_aa: ATSSSIGVGNQPQH; j_call: TRBJ1-5; v_call: TRBV15
cdr3_aa: ASSPLGTSGTNEQF; j_call: TRBJ2-1; v_call: TRBV28
cdr3_aa: ASRLPNRSPYGYT; j_call: TRBJ1-2; v_call: TRBV4-1
cdr3_aa: ASSLSTYRINTGELF; j_call: TRBJ2-2; v_call: TRBV27
cdr3_aa: ASSPTSGGHEQY; j_call: TRBJ2-7; v_call: TRBV13
cdr3_aa: ASGSGTTQKTQY; j_call: TRBJ2-5; v_call: TRBV6-6
cdr3_aa: ASSLFTGTYEQY; j_call: TRBJ2-7; v_call: TRBV27
cdr3_aa: AISSLAGDEQY; j_call: TRBJ2-7; v_call: TRBV10-3
cdr3_aa: ASSEFAGDSDTQY; j_call: TRBJ2-3; v_call: TRBV14
cdr3_aa: ASSLQPTSSSSYNEQF; j_call: TRBJ2-1; v_call: TRBV4-1
cdr3_aa: ASSDWAGNEQF; j_call: TRBJ2-1; v_call: TRBV10-1
cdr3_aa: ASSPRDRGEDQPQH; j_call: TRBJ1-5; v_call: TRBV7-2
cdr3_aa: ASSSVVTENTEAF; j_call: TRBJ1-1; v_call: TRBV21-1
cdr3_aa: ASRSVETQY; j_call: TRBJ2-5; v_call: TRBV2
cdr3_aa: AWSVSSVSQY; j_call: TRBJ2-3; v_call: TRBV30
cdr3_aa: ASSIGSRGQNEQF; j_call: TRBJ2-1; v_call: TRBV5-4
cdr3_aa: ASSPTEHEQY; j_call: TRBJ2-7; v_call: TRBV7-9
cdr3_aa: ASSLSPGAGYGYT; j_call: TRBJ1-2; v_call: TRBV27
cdr3_aa: ASSLVLMPTEKLF; j_call: TRBJ1-4; v_call: TRBV5-5
cdr3_aa: AGHLIATGVGYGYT; j_call: TRBJ1-2; v_call: TRBV30
cdr3_aa: TSTPSGGIYNEQF; j_call: TRBJ2-1; v_call: TRBV1
cdr3_aa: ASTFMAGGTNEQF; j_call: TRBJ2-1; v_call: TRBV5-1
cdr3_aa: ANSQKGGTGELF; j_call: TRBJ2-2; v_call: TRBV18
cdr3_aa: ASSPKTSSIGNTIY; j_call: TRBJ1-3; v_call: TRBV11-1
cdr3_aa: ASSLTVNTEAF; j_call: TRBJ1-1; v_call: TRBV5-1
cdr3_aa: ASSMARGEQF; j_call: TRBJ2-1; v_call: TRBV19
cdr3_aa: ASSRLLSSYNEQF; j_call: TRBJ2-1; v_call: TRBV7-9
cdr3_aa: ASSSRWTGGRNQPQH; j_call: TRBJ1-5; v_call: TRBV19
cdr3_aa: ASNVAGGGSNNEQF; j_call: TRBJ2-1; v_call: TRBV9
cdr3_aa: ASSLSSGRTDTQY; j_call: TRBJ2-3; v_call: TRBV7-2
cdr3_aa: ASSLNPGQEIGRAEKLF; j_call: TRBJ1-4; v_call: TRBV7-6
cdr3_aa: ASSNRYSYEQY; j_call: TRBJ2-7; v_call: TRBV2
cdr3_aa: ASGSGDEQF; j_call: TRBJ2-1; v_call: TRBV4-1
cdr3_aa: ASSKTSGSYNEQF; j_call: TRBJ2-1; v_call: TRBV10-1